This T cell receptor (beta chain) was documented in a study of blood T cell repertoires in COVID-19 (dated by TCRdb to about 2020). General notes on the study: Collaborator samples came from the United States, Italy and Spain and covered acute and convalescent phases of COVID-19. The sample metadata nearly always contained a de-identified subject ID, COVID-19 status, age in years and sex. The prospective study material was composed of cDNA or gDNA derived from T cells, B-cell-depleted T cells, or PBMCs. The samples were drawn from the first 160 participants of the ongoing ImmuneRACE study and from over a thousand subjects provided by 6 global collaborators. Where HLA class I and class II types were available, the types were taken from metadata supplied by the sample provider, not from assay-based typing. The repertoires were released in a freely available public database meant as a resource for research on the immune response to SARS-CoV-2. The dataset comprised deeply sampled blood TCRbeta repertoires from subjects exposed to, actively infected with, or recovered from COVID-19.

One collaborating source in Seattle enrolled patients during active infection and followed them longitudinally through the course of disease. Collaborating institutions collected whole blood in K2EDTA tubes following their own protocols. For TCRbeta analysis, collaborators shipped samples in one of three forms: frozen whole blood, isolated PBMCs, or DNA extracted from either of those sample types. Here is what the overall study found, with its caveats: The quantity of clinical and demographic metadata differed by source and by participant and was supplied without curation.

TCRbeta CDR3 regions were amplified from genomic DNA using the immunoSEQ Assay, a bias-controlled multiplex PCR. The original pipeline was this. Nucleated cell counts per sample were estimated from amplification of reference gene primers within the assay. To quantify the absolute abundance of each unique TCRbeta CDR3 rearrangement, sequence reads were collapsed and filtered. For each sample, productive Simpson clonality was calculated as the square root of Simpson's diversity index across productive rearrangements. TCRdb provides this immuneACCESS table in a form limited to in-frame rearrangements. Some clones are lacking; in checked studies, under half of them reflect an unresolved V gene, and why the rest are absent is not known. From that table come the V and J calls and clone size; the DNA was used to work out D and trimming. Recorded for this sample are 350,000 to 450,000 clones; approximately 90% of them occurred a single time. The ten largest clones capture 1.5% to 1.9% of the sample.

Turning to this clone: No antigen is known for it. Per-base quality was not reported, and no clone a single base away is much larger than it.

Via the germline V gene, CDR1 is SGHRS and CDR2 YFSETQ. Counted from cysteine to phenylalanine, this CDR3 has 14 amino acids. The entry retains the CDR3 DNA only, 42 bases that are in frame from base 1. V sheds 2 bases and J sheds 2 bases, leaving 8 bases between their ends. This TCR was recovered from a woman in her forties with COVID-19, enrolled during active disease. Sequencing was carried out using peripheral blood. The chain links TRBV5-1 with TRBJ1-3; TRBD1 could be the D gene, as 6 bases match. CDR3 region: CASSLGQTGNTIYF. The sequenced DNA is TGCGCCAGCAGCTTAGGACAGACTGGAAACACCATATATTTT.